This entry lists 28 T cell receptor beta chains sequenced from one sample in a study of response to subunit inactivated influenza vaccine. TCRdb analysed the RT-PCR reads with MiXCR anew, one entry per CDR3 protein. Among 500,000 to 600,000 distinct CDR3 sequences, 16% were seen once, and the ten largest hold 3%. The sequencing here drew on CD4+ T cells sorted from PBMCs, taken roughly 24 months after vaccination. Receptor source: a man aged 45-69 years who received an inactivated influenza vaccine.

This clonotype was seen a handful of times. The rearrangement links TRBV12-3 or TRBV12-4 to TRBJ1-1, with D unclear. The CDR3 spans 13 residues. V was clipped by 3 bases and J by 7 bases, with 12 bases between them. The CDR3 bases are TGTGCCAGCAGTTTTCATGGGCGGAGTGAAGCTTTCTTT. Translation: CASSFHGRSEAFF.

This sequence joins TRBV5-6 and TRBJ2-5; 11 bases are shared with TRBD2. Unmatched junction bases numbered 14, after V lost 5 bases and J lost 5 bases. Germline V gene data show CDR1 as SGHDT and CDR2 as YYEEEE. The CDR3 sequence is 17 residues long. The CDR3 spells CASRRMGLAETRETQYF. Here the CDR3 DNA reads TGTGCCAGCAGGAGGATGGGACTAGCGGAGACCAGGGAGACCCAGTACTTC.

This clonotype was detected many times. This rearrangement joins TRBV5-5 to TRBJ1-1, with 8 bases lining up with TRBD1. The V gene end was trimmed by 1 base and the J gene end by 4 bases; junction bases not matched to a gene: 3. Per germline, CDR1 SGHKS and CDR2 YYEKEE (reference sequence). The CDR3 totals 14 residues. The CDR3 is CASSLSGQGTEAFF. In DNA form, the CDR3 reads TGTGCCAGCAGCTTGAGTGGACAGGGCACTGAAGCTTTCTTT.

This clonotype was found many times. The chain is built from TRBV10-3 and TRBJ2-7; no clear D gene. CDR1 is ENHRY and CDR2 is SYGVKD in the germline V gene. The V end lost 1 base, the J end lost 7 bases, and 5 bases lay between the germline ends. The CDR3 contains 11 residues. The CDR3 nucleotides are TGTGCCATCAGTGAGTTTGGAGAGCAGTACTTC. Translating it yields CAISEFGEQYF.

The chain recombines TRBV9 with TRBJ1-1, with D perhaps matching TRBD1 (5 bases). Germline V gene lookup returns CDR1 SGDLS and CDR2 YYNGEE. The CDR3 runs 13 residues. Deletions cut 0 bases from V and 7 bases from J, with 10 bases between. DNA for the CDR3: TGTGCCAGCAGCGTAGTGAGCGACAGTGAAGCTTTCTTT. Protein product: CASSVVSDSEAFF. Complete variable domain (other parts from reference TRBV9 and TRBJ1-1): DSGVTQTPKHLITATGQRVTLRCSPRSGDLSVYWYQQSLDQGLQFLIQYYNGEERAKGNILERFSAQQFPDLHSELNLSSLELGDSALYFCASSVVSDSEAFFGQGTRLTVV.

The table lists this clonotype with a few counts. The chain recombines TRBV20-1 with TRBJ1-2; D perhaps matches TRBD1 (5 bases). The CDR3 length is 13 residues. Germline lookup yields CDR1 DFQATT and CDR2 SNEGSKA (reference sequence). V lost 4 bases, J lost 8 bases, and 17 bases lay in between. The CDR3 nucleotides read TGCAGTGCTACGGCCGGGGGGGTGGAGGGCTACACCTTC. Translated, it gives CSATAGGVEGYTF.

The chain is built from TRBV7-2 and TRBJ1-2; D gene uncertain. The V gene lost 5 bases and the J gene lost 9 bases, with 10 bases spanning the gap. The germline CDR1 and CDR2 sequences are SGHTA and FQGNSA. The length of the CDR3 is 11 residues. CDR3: CASSNAPRYTF. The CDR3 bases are TGTGCCAGCAGCAACGCTCCCCGCTACACCTTC.

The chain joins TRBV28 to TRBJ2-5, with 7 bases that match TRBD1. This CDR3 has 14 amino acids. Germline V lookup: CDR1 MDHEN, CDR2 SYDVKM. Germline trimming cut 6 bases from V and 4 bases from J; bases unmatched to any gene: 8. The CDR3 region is CASSRRQGVETQYF. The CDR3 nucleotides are TGTGCCAGCAGCCGCCGACAGGGTGTAGAGACCCAGTACTTC.

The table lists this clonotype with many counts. CDR3 region: CASRLAGGGSYNEQFF. CDR3 DNA sequence: TGTGCCAGCAGATTGGCGGGGGGCGGCTCCTACAATGAGCAGTTCTTC. The chain is built from TRBV28 and TRBJ2-1; 8 bases agree with TRBD2. The J segment lost 0 bases and the V segment lost 6 bases, leaving 7 bases of the junction unmatched. This CDR3 is built from 16 residues. CDR1 and CDR2 (germline): MDHEN, SYDVKM.

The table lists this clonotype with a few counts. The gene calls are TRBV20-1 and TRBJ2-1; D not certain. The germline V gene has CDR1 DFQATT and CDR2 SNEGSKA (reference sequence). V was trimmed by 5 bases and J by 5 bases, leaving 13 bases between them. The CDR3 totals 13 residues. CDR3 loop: CSASLNLNNEQFF. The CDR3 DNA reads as TGCAGTGCTTCCCTAAATCTTAACAATGAGCAGTTCTTC.

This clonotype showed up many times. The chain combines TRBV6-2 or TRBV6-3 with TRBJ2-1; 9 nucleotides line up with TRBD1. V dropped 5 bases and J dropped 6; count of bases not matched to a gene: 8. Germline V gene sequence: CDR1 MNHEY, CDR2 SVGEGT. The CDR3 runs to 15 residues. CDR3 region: CASSLTGTGLNEQFF. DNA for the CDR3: TGTGCCAGCAGTCTTACCGGGACAGGGCTCAATGAGCAGTTCTTC.

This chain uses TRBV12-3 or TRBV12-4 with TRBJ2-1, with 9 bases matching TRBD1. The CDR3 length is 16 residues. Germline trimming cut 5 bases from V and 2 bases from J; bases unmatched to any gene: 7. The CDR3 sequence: CASSPHRDRAYNEQFF. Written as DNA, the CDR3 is TGTGCCAGCAGTCCCCACCGGGACAGGGCCTACAATGAGCAGTTCTTC.

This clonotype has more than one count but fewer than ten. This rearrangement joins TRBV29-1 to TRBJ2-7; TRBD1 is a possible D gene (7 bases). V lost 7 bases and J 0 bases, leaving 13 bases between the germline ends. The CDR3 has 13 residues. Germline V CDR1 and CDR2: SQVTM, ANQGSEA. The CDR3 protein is CSGRGRDSYEQYF. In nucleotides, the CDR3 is TGCAGCGGGAGGGGGCGAGACTCCTACGAGCAGTACTTC.

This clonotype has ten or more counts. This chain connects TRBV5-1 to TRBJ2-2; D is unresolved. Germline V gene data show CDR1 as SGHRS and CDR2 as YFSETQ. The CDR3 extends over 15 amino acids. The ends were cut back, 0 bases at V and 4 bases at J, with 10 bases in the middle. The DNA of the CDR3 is TGCGCCAGCAGCTTGGCGCTAAGATCCACCGGGGAGCTGTTTTTT. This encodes CASSLALRSTGELFF. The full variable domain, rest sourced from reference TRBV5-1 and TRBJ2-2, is KAGVTQTPRYLIKTRGQQVTLSCSPISGHRSVSWYQQTPGQGLQFLFEYFSETQRNKGNFPGRFSGRQFSNSRSEMNVSTLELGDSALYLCASSLALRSTGELFFGEGSRLTVL.

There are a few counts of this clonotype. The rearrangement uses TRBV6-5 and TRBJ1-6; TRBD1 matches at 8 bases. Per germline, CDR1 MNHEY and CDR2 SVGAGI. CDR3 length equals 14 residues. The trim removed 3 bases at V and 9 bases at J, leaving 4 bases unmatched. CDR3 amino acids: CASSYSGGSSPLHF. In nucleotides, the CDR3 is TGTGCCAGCAGTTATTCAGGGGGCTCTTCACCCCTCCACTTT.

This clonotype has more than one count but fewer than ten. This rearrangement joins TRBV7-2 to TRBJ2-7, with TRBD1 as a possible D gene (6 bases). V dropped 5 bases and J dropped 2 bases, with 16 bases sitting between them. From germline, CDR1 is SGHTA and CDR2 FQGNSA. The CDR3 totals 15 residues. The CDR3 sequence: CASSISGDPAYEQYF. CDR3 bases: TGTGCCAGCAGCATATCAGGGGACCCGGCCTACGAGCAGTACTTC.

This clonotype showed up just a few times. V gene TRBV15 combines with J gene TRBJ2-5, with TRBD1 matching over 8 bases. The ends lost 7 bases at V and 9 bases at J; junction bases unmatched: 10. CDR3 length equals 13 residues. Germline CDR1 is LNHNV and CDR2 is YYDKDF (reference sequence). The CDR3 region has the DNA TGTGCCACCAACGACAGGGGTTGGGATTCCCAGTACTTC. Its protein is CATNDRGWDSQYF.

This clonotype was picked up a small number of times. The CDR3 DNA reads as TGTGCCAGCTCCACCCAGGGGTACGGCAATCAGCCCCAGCATTTT. Translation: CASSTQGYGNQPQHF. The chain couples TRBV12-3 or TRBV12-4 to TRBJ1-5, with D possibly being TRBD1 (6 bases). The ends were cut back, 8 bases at V and 2 bases at J, with 16 bases in the middle. The CDR3 spans 15 residues.

The CDR3 loop is CASSLYGCEQFF. The CDR3 DNA reads TGTGCCAGCAGTTTATACGGCTGTGAGCAGTTCTTC. The V call is TRBV12-3 or TRBV12-4, the J call TRBJ2-1; no clear D gene. Between the trimmed V and J ends, which lost 2 bases and 9 bases, there was a span of 8 bases. CDR3 length: 12 residues.

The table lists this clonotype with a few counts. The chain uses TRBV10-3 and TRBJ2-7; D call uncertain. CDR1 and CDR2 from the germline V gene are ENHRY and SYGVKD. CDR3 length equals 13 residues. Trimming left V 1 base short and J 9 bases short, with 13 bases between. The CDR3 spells CAISEFEQRGQYF. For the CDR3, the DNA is TGTGCCATCAGTGAGTTCGAGCAGAGAGGGCAGTACTTC.

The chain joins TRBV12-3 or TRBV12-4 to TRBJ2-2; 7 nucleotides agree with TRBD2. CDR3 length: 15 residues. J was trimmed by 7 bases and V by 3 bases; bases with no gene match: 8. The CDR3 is CASSFAGRRYGELFF. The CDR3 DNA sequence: TGTGCCAGCAGTTTTGCCGGGAGGCGCTACGGGGAGCTGTTTTTT.

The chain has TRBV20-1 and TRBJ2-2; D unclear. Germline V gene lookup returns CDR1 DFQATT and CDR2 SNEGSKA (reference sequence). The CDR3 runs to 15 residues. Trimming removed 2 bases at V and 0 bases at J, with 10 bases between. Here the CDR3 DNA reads TGCAGTGCTAGACCCAGGCTTGCGAACACCGGGGAGCTGTTTTTT. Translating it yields CSARPRLANTGELFF.

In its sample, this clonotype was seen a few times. The DNA for the CDR3 is TGCAGTGCTAGTTTAGCTAGCGGAAAATACAATGAGCAGTTCTTC. Encoded protein: CSASLASGKYNEQFF. The chain joins TRBV20-1 to TRBJ2-1; TRBD2 matches at 7 bases. Trimming removed 3 bases from V and 4 bases from J; junction bases left unmatched: 9. The V gene's germline CDR1 is DFQATT and CDR2 SNEGSKA (reference sequence). The length of the CDR3 is 15 residues.

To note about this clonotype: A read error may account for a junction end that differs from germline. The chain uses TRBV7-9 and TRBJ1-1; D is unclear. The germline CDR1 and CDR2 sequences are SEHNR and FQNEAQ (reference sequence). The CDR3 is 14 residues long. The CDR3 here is CASSLDGPQSEAFF. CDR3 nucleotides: TGTGCCAGCAGCTTAGACGGACCCCAATCTGAGGCTTTCTTT. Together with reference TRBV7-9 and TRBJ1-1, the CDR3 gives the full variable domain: DTGVSQNPRHKITKRGQNVTFRCDPISEHNRLYWYRQTLGQGPEFLTYFQNEAQLEKSRLLSDRFSAERPKGSFSTLEIQRTEQGDSAMYLCASSLDGPQSEAFFGQGTRLTVV.

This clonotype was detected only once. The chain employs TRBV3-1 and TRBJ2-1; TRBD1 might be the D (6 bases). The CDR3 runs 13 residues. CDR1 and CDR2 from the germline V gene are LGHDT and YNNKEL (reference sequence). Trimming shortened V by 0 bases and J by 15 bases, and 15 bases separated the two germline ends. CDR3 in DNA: TGTGCCAGCAGCCAAGATGGACAGACCACGCGGTTCTTC. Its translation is CASSQDGQTTRFF.

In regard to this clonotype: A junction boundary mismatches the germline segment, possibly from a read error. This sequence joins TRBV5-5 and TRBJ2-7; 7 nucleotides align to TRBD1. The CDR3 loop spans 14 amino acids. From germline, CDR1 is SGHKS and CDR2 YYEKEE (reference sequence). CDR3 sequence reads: CSSSLQGSSYEQYF. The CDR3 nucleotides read TGTTCCAGCAGCTTACAGGGGAGCTCCTACGAGCAGTACTTC.

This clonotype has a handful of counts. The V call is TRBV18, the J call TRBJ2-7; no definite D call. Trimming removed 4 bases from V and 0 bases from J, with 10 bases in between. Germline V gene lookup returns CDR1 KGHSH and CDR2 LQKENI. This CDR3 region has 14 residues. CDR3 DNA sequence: TGTGCCAGCTCACTGCAGAGGAGCTCCTACGAGCAGTACTTC. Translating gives CASSLQRSSYEQYF.

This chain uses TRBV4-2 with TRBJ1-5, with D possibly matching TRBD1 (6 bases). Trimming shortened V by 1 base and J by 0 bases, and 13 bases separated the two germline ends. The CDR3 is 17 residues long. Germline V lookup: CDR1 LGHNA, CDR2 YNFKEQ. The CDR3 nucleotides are TGTGCCAGCAGCCAAGGGGGGAGGGGGTATAGCAATCAGCCCCAGCATTTT. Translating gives CASSQGGRGYSNQPQHF.